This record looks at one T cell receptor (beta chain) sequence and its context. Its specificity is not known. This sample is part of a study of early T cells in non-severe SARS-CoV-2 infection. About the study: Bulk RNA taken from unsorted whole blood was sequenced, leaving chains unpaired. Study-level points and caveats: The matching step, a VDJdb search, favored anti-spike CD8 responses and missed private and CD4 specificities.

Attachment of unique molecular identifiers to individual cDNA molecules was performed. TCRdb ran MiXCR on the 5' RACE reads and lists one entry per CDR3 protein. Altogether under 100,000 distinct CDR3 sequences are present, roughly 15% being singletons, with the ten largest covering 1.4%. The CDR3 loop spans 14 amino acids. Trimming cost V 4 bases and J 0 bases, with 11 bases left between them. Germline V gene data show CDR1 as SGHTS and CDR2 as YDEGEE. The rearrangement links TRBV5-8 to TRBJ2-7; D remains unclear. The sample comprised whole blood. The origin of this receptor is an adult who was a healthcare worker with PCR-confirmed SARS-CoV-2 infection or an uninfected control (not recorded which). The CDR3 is CASSPKGISYEQYF. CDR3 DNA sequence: TGTGCCAGCAGCCCGAAAGGGATCTCCTACGAGCAGTACTTC.